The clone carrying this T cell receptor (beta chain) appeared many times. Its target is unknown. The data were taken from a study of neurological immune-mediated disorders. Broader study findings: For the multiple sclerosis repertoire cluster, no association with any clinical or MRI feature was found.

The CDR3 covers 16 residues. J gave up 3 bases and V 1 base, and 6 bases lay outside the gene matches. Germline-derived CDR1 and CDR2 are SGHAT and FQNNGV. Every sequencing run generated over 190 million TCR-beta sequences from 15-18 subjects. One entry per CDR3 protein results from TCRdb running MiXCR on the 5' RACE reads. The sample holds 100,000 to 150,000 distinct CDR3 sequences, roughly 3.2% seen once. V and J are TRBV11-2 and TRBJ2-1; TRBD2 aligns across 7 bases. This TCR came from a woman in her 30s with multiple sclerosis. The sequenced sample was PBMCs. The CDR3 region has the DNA TGTGCCAGCAGCTTAGGCGGGAGACCCTTCTACAATGAGCAGTTCTTC. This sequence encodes CASSLGGRPFYNEQFF. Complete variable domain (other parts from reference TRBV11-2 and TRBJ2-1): EAGVAQSPRYKIIEKRQSVAFWCNPISGHATLYWYQQILGQGPKLLIQFQNNGVVDDSQLPKDRFSAERLKGVDSTLKIQPAKLEDSAVYLCASSLGGRPFYNEQFFGPGTRLTVL.